The 31 T cell receptor beta chains below all came from one sample that was sequenced in a study of cytomegalovirus exposure and HLA in healthy donors. The PCR had 60 Vbeta and 13 Jbeta primers. TCRdb keeps only in-frame clones here, not all; method: immunoSEQ multiplex PCR. Counted here are around 99,000 clones, approximately 63% occurring once; the ten biggest clones make up around 6.3%. The sequenced sample was PBMCs. The origin of the receptors is a woman aged 30 to 39 in good health and CMV-seronegative.

V usage is TRBV27 and J usage is TRBJ1-6, with D possibly being TRBD1 (6 bases). The V and J ends lost 4 bases and 7 bases respectively, with 17 bases between them. From germline, CDR1 is MNHEY and CDR2 SMNVEV (reference sequence). This CDR3 has 16 residues. In nucleotides, the CDR3 is TGTGCCAGCAGTTCCCCCATACAGGGAAGAAATTCACCCCTCCACTTT. It codes for CASSSPIQGRNSPLHF.

A word on this clone: The sample carries other DNA sequences with the same CDR3. The V call is TRBV2, the J call TRBJ2-2; the D gene is possibly TRBD2 (6 bases). V lost 8 bases and J lost 4, with 11 bases in between. The germline gives CDR1 SNHLY, CDR2 FYNNEI. The length of the CDR3 is 13 residues. The CDR3 sequence: CASPRGSTGELFF. The CDR3 DNA follows: TGTGCCAGCCCGCGGGGCAGCACCGGGGAGCTGTTTTTT.

The rearrangement links TRBV5-6 to TRBJ1-1; 7 bases match TRBD1. CDR3 length: 13 amino acids. The germline V gene has CDR1 SGHDT and CDR2 YYEEEE. Trimming at V came to 4 bases and at J to 6 bases, leaving 6 bases not matched to a gene. CDR3 region: CASSLPQGSEAFF. The DNA for the CDR3 is TGTGCCAGCAGCCTTCCACAGGGGTCTGAAGCTTTCTTT. Complete variable domain (other parts from reference TRBV5-6 and TRBJ1-1): DAGVTQSPTHLIKTRGQQVTLRCSPKSGHDTVSWYQQALGQGPQFIFQYYEEEERQRGNFPDRFSGHQFPNYSSELNVNALLLGDSALYLCASSLPQGSEAFFGQGTRLTVV.

The rearrangement uses TRBV7-2 and TRBJ2-3; 12 bases are shared with TRBD1. The junction had 5 bases not matched to a gene; V was cut back by 6 bases and J by 4 bases. The CDR3 spans 15 residues. CDR1 is SGHTA and CDR2 is FQGNSA in the germline V gene. As DNA, the CDR3 is TGTGCCAGCAGTAGGGACAGGGGGCGATCAGATACGCAGTATTTT. It yields the protein CASSRDRGRSDTQYF.

V gene TRBV5-4 combines with J gene TRBJ1-4; the D gene is possibly TRBD1 (5 bases). The V gene lost 6 bases and the J gene lost 7 bases, with 16 bases spanning the gap. The CDR3 runs 14 residues. The germline gives CDR1 SGHNT, CDR2 YYREEE (reference sequence). CDR3 in amino acids: CASTAAGRSEKLFF. CDR3 in DNA: TGTGCCAGCACCGCCGCAGGGAGGTCTGAAAAACTGTTTTTT.

In this sample, this clone turned up a few times. This rearrangement joins TRBV2 to TRBJ1-2; tentatively, D is TRBD1 (5 bases). CDR1 is SNHLY and CDR2 is FYNNEI in the germline V gene. The CDR3 has 18 residues. V lost 3 bases and J lost 5, with 25 bases in between. The CDR3, as DNA: TGTGCCAGCAGTGAGATCGATTCGACAGCCATCCTTGGGTATGGCTACACCTTC. Translated: CASSEIDSTAILGYGYTF.

The gene calls are TRBV6-4 and TRBJ2-3, with TRBD2 matching over 9 bases. This CDR3 region has 13 residues. With V trimmed by 10 bases and J by 1 base, 3 bases remained unmatched. Germline CDR1 MRHNA, CDR2 SNTAGT. This chain's CDR3 is CATRTSGTDTQYF. The CDR3 nucleotides read TGTGCCACCAGGACTAGCGGCACAGATACGCAGTATTTT.

The chain carries TRBV6-5 and TRBJ1-1; no definite D call. CDR3 length: 15 residues. Deletions cut 4 bases from V and 0 bases from J, with 12 bases between. CDR1 MNHEY and CDR2 SVGAGI come from the germline V gene. The CDR3, as DNA: TGTGCCAGCAGTTCGTTCCCAGACATGAACACTGAAGCTTTCTTT. This translates into CASSSFPDMNTEAFF.

CDR3 region: CATSRGGVANTGELFF. The DNA of the CDR3 is TGTGCCACCAGCAGAGGCGGAGTGGCGAACACCGGGGAGCTGTTTTTT. The chain has TRBV15 and TRBJ2-2; D remains unclear. The V end lost 1 base, the J end lost 0 bases, and 9 bases lay between the germline ends. The length of the CDR3 is 16 residues. Germline V gene sequence: CDR1 LNHNV, CDR2 YYDKDF (reference sequence).

This chain joins TRBV11-2 and TRBJ2-7, with 9 bases aligning to TRBD2. Germline V gene data show CDR1 as SGHAT and CDR2 as FQNNGV. The J segment lost 2 bases and the V segment lost 3 bases, leaving 2 bases of the junction unmatched. This CDR3 is 14 amino acids long. Written as DNA, the CDR3 is TGTGCCAGCAGCTTGACTAGCGGTACCTACGAGCAGTACTTC. This encodes CASSLTSGTYEQYF. The full variable domain, completed using reference TRBV11-2 and TRBJ2-7, is EAGVAQSPRYKIIEKRQSVAFWCNPISGHATLYWYQQILGQGPKLLIQFQNNGVVDDSQLPKDRFSAERLKGVDSTLKIQPAKLEDSAVYLCASSLTSGTYEQYFGPGTRLTVT.

This rearrangement joins TRBV27 to TRBJ2-1, with D perhaps TRBD2 (5 bases). V was clipped by 0 bases and J by 7 bases, with 7 bases between them. The CDR3 runs 13 residues. The germline gives CDR1 MNHEY, CDR2 SMNVEV (reference sequence). For the CDR3, the DNA is TGTGCCAGCAGTTTATCGGGAGTAAATGAGCAGTTCTTC. This sequence encodes CASSLSGVNEQFF.

The chain carries TRBV15 and TRBJ1-2; no definite D call. The germline V gene encodes CDR1 LNHNV and CDR2 YYDKDF (reference sequence). Trimming cost V 0 bases and J 0 bases, with 17 bases left between them. CDR3 length: 18 amino acids. The DNA of the CDR3 is TGTGCCACCAGCAGAGATTATCCAGGCAGTTTGGCTAACTATGGCTACACCTTC. Protein: CATSRDYPGSLANYGYTF.

The CDR3 spells CASARLAGDLDTQYF. In DNA, the CDR3 is TGTGCCAGCGCGAGACTAGCGGGAGATTTAGATACGCAGTATTTT. The chain is built from TRBV6-4 and TRBJ2-3; 12 positions agree with TRBD2. Looked up from germline, CDR1 is MRHNA and CDR2 is SNTAGT. The ends lost 8 bases at V and 5 bases at J; junction bases unmatched: 8. The CDR3 runs 15 residues.

V is TRBV5-4 and J is TRBJ1-2, with D unresolved. Between the trimmed V and J ends, which lost 2 bases and 6 bases, there was a span of 11 bases. There are 13 residues in the CDR3. The germline V gene has CDR1 SGHNT and CDR2 YYREEE (reference sequence). CDR3 nucleotide sequence: TGTGCCAGCAGCTTAGCCCTGAGGGATGGCTACACCTTC. Translating it yields CASSLALRDGYTF.

The chain couples TRBV19 to TRBJ1-2; TRBD1 is a possible D gene (6 bases). Germline values: CDR1 LNHDA, CDR2 SQIVND (reference sequence). The length of the CDR3 is 15 residues. V was clipped by 1 base and J by 0 bases, with 9 bases between them. Here the CDR3 DNA reads TGTGCCAGTAGTATAGGAACAGGGACTAACTATGGCTACACCTTC. This sequence encodes CASSIGTGTNYGYTF.

The chain recombines TRBV5-4 with TRBJ2-2; D is unclear. Germline CDR1 reads SGHNT; CDR2 reads YYREEE (reference sequence). The CDR3 has 15 amino acids. V lost 0 bases to trimming and J lost 2 bases, with 8 bases between them. In DNA form, the CDR3 reads TGTGCCAGCAGCTTGGTATTTTCTAACACCGGGGAGCTGTTTTTT. Protein sequence: CASSLVFSNTGELFF.

This clone was seen more than once but under ten times. The chain employs TRBV6-5 and TRBJ1-1; TRBD1 aligns across 8 bases. The CDR3 loop spans 12 amino acids. Trimming cost V 2 bases and J 8 bases; bases outside gene matches: 1. Germline V gene data show CDR1 as MNHEY and CDR2 as SVGAGI. CDR3 residues: CASSYAGGEAFF. The CDR3 DNA sequence: TGTGCCAGCAGTTACGCAGGGGGCGAAGCTTTCTTT.

CDR3 bases: TGTGCCTGGAGTGTACTCGGGAACACCGGGGAGCTGTTTTTT. The encoded protein is CAWSVLGNTGELFF. The chain recombines TRBV30 with TRBJ2-2; the D is unclear. The germline CDR1 and CDR2 sequences are GTSNPN and SVGIG (reference sequence). The CDR3 covers 14 residues. Trimming left V 0 bases short and J 1 base short, with 6 bases between.

This sequence joins TRBV5-1 and TRBJ1-1, with D possibly matching TRBD1 (5 bases). V was clipped by 1 base and J by 3 bases, with 16 bases between them. This CDR3 is 16 amino acids long. The V gene's germline CDR1 is SGHRS and CDR2 YFSETQ. DNA for the CDR3: TGCGCCAGCAGCTTGTCGGGTAAGCGGGGACACACTGAAGCTTTCTTT. As protein: CASSLSGKRGHTEAFF.

The CDR3 loop reads CASSLRDRVYNEQFF. CDR3 in DNA: TGTGCCAGCAGCTTACGGGACAGGGTGTACAATGAGCAGTTCTTC. The chain links TRBV7-3 to TRBJ2-1; TRBD1 aligns across 9 bases. V trimming: 2 bases; J trimming: 4 bases; junction bases outside the gene matches: 3. This CDR3 contains 15 residues. Germline V gene data show CDR1 as SGHTA and CDR2 as FQGTGA. The entire variable domain, with the rest obtained from reference TRBV7-3 and TRBJ2-1, is as follows: GAGVSQTPSNKVTEKGKYVELRCDPISGHTALYWYRQSLGQGPEFLIYFQGTGAADDSGLPNDRFFAVRPEGSVSTLKIQRTERGDSAVYLCASSLRDRVYNEQFFGPGTRLTVL.

V gene TRBV6-5 combines with J gene TRBJ2-7, with 10 bases lining up with TRBD2. The junction had 5 bases not matched to a gene; V was cut back by 7 bases and J by 2 bases. The CDR3 is made up of 14 amino acids. The V gene's germline CDR1 is MNHEY and CDR2 SVGAGI. This chain's CDR3 is CASKIAGGAYEQYF. The CDR3 DNA is TGTGCCAGCAAGATAGCGGGGGGTGCCTACGAGCAGTACTTC.

This clone was seen a few times. The V gene is TRBV4-1, the J gene TRBJ2-2, with 11 bases aligning to TRBD1. Germline loops: CDR1 MGHRA, CDR2 YSYEKL. The CDR3 length is 16 residues. Trimming cost V 4 bases and J 6 bases; bases outside gene matches: 7. CDR3 coding DNA: TGCGCCAGCAGCCCCAAGGGACAGGGGGGAGCCGGGGAGCTGTTTTTT. It translates to CASSPKGQGGAGELFF.

This clone came up a few times. The chain joins TRBV6-6 to TRBJ1-5; 7 bases agree with TRBD1. J gave up 3 bases and V 6 bases, and 5 bases lay outside the gene matches. Germline loops: CDR1 MNHNY, CDR2 SVGAGI (reference sequence). CDR3 length: 14 residues. CDR3: CASRGGQHNQPQHF. CDR3 nucleotide sequence: TGTGCCAGCAGGGGGGGACAGCACAATCAGCCCCAGCATTTT.

This clone was seen only once. V usage is TRBV6-1 and J usage is TRBJ1-2; 8 nucleotides line up with TRBD1. CDR3 length: 11 amino acids. Germline V gene lookup returns CDR1 MNHNS and CDR2 SASEGT. V was clipped by 6 bases and J by 8 bases; unmatched bases: 2. DNA for the CDR3: TGTGCCAGCAGCCAGGGGGCCGGCTACACCTTC. Translated, it gives CASSQGAGYTF.

This clone was picked up a small number of times. The V gene is TRBV9, the J gene TRBJ1-2; no definite D call. Germline lookup yields CDR1 SGDLS and CDR2 YYNGEE. Trimming pared 0 bases from V and 3 bases from J, leaving 6 bases between. The CDR3 spans 13 residues. The CDR3 is CASSVGSDYGYTF. The CDR3 coding sequence is TGTGCCAGCAGCGTAGGTAGCGACTATGGCTACACCTTC.

The chain joins TRBV28 to TRBJ1-3; D unclear. V lost 6 bases, J lost 0 bases, and 15 bases lay in between. The CDR3 consists of 16 residues. Germline CDR1 and CDR2: MDHEN and SYDVKM. As DNA, the CDR3 is TGTGCCAGCAGCTCGGGGAGGGTCCACTCTGGAAACACCATATATTTT. Translating gives CASSSGRVHSGNTIYF.

There are a few counts of this clone. CDR3 DNA: TGTGCCACCTATCTAAGGAACACTGAAGCTTTCTTT. Protein sequence: CATYLRNTEAFF. This sequence joins TRBV28 and TRBJ1-1, with D uncertain. CDR1 and CDR2 from the germline V gene are MDHEN and SYDVKM. The CDR3 loop spans 12 amino acids. V lost 10 bases to trimming and J lost 1 base, with 10 bases between them. The full variable domain, in which reference TRBV28 and TRBJ1-1 provide the parts outside the CDR3, is DVKVTQSSRYLVKRTGEKVFLECVQDMDHENMFWYRQDPGLGLRLIYFSYDVKMKEKGDIPEGYSVSREKKERFSLILESASTNQTSMYLCATYLRNTEAFFGQGTRLTVV.

The chain carries TRBV6-5 and TRBJ2-1; no clear D gene. The V end lost 7 bases, the J end lost 2 bases, and 9 bases lay between the germline ends. This CDR3 is 13 amino acids long. Germline CDR1 is MNHEY and CDR2 is SVGAGI. The CDR3 nucleotides read TGTGCCAGCACCTCTTATACCTACAATGAGCAGTTCTTC. The encoded protein is CASTSYTYNEQFF.

This rearrangement joins TRBV2 to TRBJ2-1; D remains ambiguous. Between the trimmed V and J ends, which lost 6 bases and 0 bases, there was a span of 12 bases. The CDR3 is 15 amino acids. Germline V gene lookup returns CDR1 SNHLY and CDR2 FYNNEI. CDR3: CASRMRGSSYNEQFF. The CDR3 nucleotides read TGTGCCAGCAGGATGCGCGGAAGCTCCTACAATGAGCAGTTCTTC.

V gene TRBV7-6 combines with J gene TRBJ1-2, with D unclear. This CDR3 is 14 amino acids long. Trimming took 5 bases from V and 8 from J, leaving 18 bases between them. Germline CDR1 reads SGHVS; CDR2 reads FNYEAQ. This chain's CDR3 is CASSQGSGSGGYTF. The CDR3 region has the DNA TGTGCCAGCAGCCAAGGGTCGGGGAGTGGAGGCTACACCTTC.

The V gene is TRBV19, the J gene TRBJ2-3; unclear D gene. The germline CDR1 and CDR2 sequences are LNHDA and SQIVND (reference sequence). The CDR3 has 13 residues. Trimming removed 3 bases at V and 6 bases at J, with 10 bases between. The CDR3 DNA reads as TGTGCCAGTAGTATCCTTAGCTCCGATACGCAGTATTTT. Protein: CASSILSSDTQYF. The full variable domain, rest sourced from reference TRBV19 and TRBJ2-3, is DGGITQSPKYLFRKEGQNVTLSCEQNLNHDAMYWYRQDPGQGLRLIYYSQIVNDFQKGDIAEGYSVSREKKESFPLTVTSAQKNPTAFYLCASSILSSDTQYFGPGTRLTVL.